The entry below gives a single TCR beta chain sequence along with its context. The PCR was carried out with 60 Vbeta primers and 13 Jbeta primers. The assay was immunoSEQ multiplex PCR, and TCRdb's table has in-frame clones only and misses some. The sample carries about 160,000 clones, approximately 74% recorded once. These data belong to a study of cytomegalovirus exposure and HLA in healthy donors. V gave up 6 bases and J gave up 2 bases; unmatched junction bases: 6. This CDR3 contains 14 residues. Per germline, CDR1 ENHRY and CDR2 SYGVKD. The clonotype was recovered from a woman in her twenties or thirties in good health and CMV-seronegative. The sequencing sample was made of PBMCs. The rearrangement uses TRBV10-3 and TRBJ2-5; TRBD1 aligns across 7 bases. The CDR3 loop is CAISRDSQQETQYF. The CDR3, as DNA: TGTGCCATCAGCCGGGACAGTCAGCAAGAGACCCAGTACTTC.